These 26 T cell receptor beta chains were sequenced from one sample in a study of a mutant IDH1 vaccine in newly diagnosed glioma. The antigens these receptors bind are not known. The repertoire was sequenced with immunoSEQ multiplex PCR; TCRdb's copy has only in-frame clones and lacks some. The sample records around 50,000 clones, roughly 80% being singletons. Time point meaning: week 47, end of study. A 20-mer mutant IDH1 peptide at 300 ug was injected subcutaneously with topical imiquimod. The sequences come from PBMCs, collected from a glioma patient whose treatment included an IDH1 peptide vaccine. These receptors came from a woman aged 25 to 45 with glioma. Some clones in this sample may be carry-over from other donors' samples.

V usage is TRBV4-1 and J usage is TRBJ1-2; 7 bases align to TRBD1. The length of the CDR3 is 15 residues. Germline V CDR1 and CDR2: MGHRA, YSYEKL. Trimming cost V 2 bases and J 2 bases; bases outside gene matches: 5. CDR3 bases: TGCGCCAGCAGCCAAACGGGACAGATAAACTATGGCTACACCTTC. Encoded protein: CASSQTGQINYGYTF.

V and J are TRBV10-3 and TRBJ2-7; TRBD2 matches at 12 bases. V lost 4 bases to trimming and J lost 6 bases; unmatched junction nucleotides: 7. In germline, CDR1 is ENHRY, CDR2 SYGVKD. The CDR3 contains 15 residues. The CDR3 loop is CAISARLAGEGEQYF. CDR3 nucleotide sequence: TGTGCCATCAGTGCCCGACTAGCGGGAGAGGGCGAGCAGTACTTC.

This chain links TRBV19 with TRBJ2-4; D call uncertain. CDR1 and CDR2 from the germline V gene are LNHDA and SQIVND (reference sequence). V dropped 5 bases and J dropped 8 bases, with 10 bases sitting between them. The CDR3 loop spans 12 amino acids. The CDR3 loop is CASSAFGDIQYF. The CDR3 DNA is TGTGCCAGTAGTGCGTTTGGAGACATTCAGTACTTC.

The chain uses TRBV18 and TRBJ1-2, with D unclear. CDR1 is KGHSH, CDR2 LQKENI, per germline. The CDR3 contains 14 residues. Trimming cost V 0 bases and J 6 bases, with 11 bases left between them. The CDR3 nucleotides are TGTGCCAGCTCACCACCGACCGTTCAGAATGGCTACACCTTC. Protein: CASSPPTVQNGYTF.

The chain combines TRBV14 with TRBJ1-2; the D is unclear. The CDR3 runs 14 residues. Looked up from germline, CDR1 is SGHDN and CDR2 is FVKESK. V gave up 2 bases and J gave up 8 bases, with 15 bases separating them. The CDR3 sequence: CASSQKRASYGYTF. CDR3 nucleotide sequence: TGTGCCAGCAGCCAAAAGAGGGCATCCTACGGCTACACCTTC.

Only one count was recorded for this clone. The rearrangement links TRBV5-6 to TRBJ2-7; 7 bases match TRBD2. The germline V gene encodes CDR1 SGHDT and CDR2 YYEEEE. CDR3 length: 13 amino acids. V trimming: 3 bases; J trimming: 7 bases; junction bases outside the gene matches: 7. The CDR3 loop is CASSWGGMGEQYF. In DNA, the CDR3 is TGTGCCAGCAGCTGGGGGGGAATGGGGGAGCAGTACTTC.

The chain has TRBV2 and TRBJ2-3, with 10 bases identical to TRBD1. The CDR3 has 15 amino acids. The trim removed 8 bases at V and 1 base at J, leaving 6 bases unmatched. Germline assignment: CDR1 SNHLY and CDR2 FYNNEI. DNA of the CDR3: TGTGCCAGCCAAGACAGGGGGCCGCGCACAGATACGCAGTATTTT. It specifies CASQDRGPRTDTQYF.

The genes are TRBV19 and TRBJ1-5; possibly TRBD1 for D (6 bases). V lost 5 bases and J lost 1, with 21 bases in between. The length of the CDR3 is 18 residues. Germline-derived CDR1 and CDR2 are LNHDA and SQIVND (reference sequence). DNA for the CDR3: TGTGCCAGTAGTGCCTCAGGGCCCCGAACAGGGAGCAATCAGCCCCAGCATTTT. Its protein is CASSASGPRTGSNQPQHF.

The chain combines TRBV30 with TRBJ1-4, with 7 nucleotides matching TRBD1. The V gene's germline CDR1 is GTSNPN and CDR2 SVGIG (reference sequence). The CDR3 runs 16 residues. The J segment lost 0 bases and the V segment lost 5 bases, leaving 9 bases of the junction unmatched. CDR3: CAWETGQDSTNEKLFF. CDR3 nucleotides: TGTGCCTGGGAAACCGGACAGGACTCAACTAATGAAAAACTGTTTTTT.

This sequence joins TRBV27 and TRBJ2-7; D unresolved. The length of the CDR3 is 13 residues. CDR1 and CDR2 from the germline V gene are MNHEY and SMNVEV (reference sequence). V lost 2 bases and J lost 3, with 8 bases in between. This CDR3 reads CASSLSFGYEQYF. The CDR3 DNA is TGTGCCAGCAGTTTAAGTTTTGGCTACGAGCAGTACTTC.

This chain links TRBV6-1 with TRBJ1-1; D is perhaps TRBD1 (5 bases). Trimming removed 5 bases from V and 7 bases from J, with 14 bases in between. CDR1 is MNHNS and CDR2 is SASEGT in the germline V gene. The CDR3 is made up of 13 amino acids. The CDR3 is CASSPNFRVEAFF. In DNA, the CDR3 is TGTGCCAGCAGTCCCAATTTCAGGGTTGAAGCTTTCTTT.

This clone appeared a few times. The chain carries TRBV30 and TRBJ1-1; D is unresolved. This CDR3 contains 10 residues. Trimming removed 2 bases at V and 7 bases at J, with 5 bases between. Germline lookup yields CDR1 GTSNPN and CDR2 SVGIG (reference sequence). The CDR3 loop is CAWSRVEAFF. For the CDR3, the DNA is TGTGCCTGGAGTAGGGTTGAAGCTTTCTTT.

CDR3 sequence (DNA): TGTGCCACCAGCAGAGATCGAAACTTTGGGCCTGCATTGAACACTGAAGCTTTCTTT. Protein: CATSRDRNFGPALNTEAFF. The chain uses TRBV15 and TRBJ1-1; no definite D call. This CDR3 has 19 residues. Germline V gives CDR1 LNHNV, CDR2 YYDKDF (reference sequence). V lost 0 bases and J 0 bases, leaving 20 bases between the germline ends.

This chain's CDR3 is CASSPRDSYNQPQHF. CDR3 DNA: TGTGCCAGTAGTCCGAGAGACAGCTATAATCAGCCCCAGCATTTT. V and J are TRBV19 and TRBJ1-5, with D possibly being TRBD1 (5 bases). CDR1 is LNHDA and CDR2 is SQIVND in the germline V gene (reference sequence). This CDR3 has 15 residues. V lost 5 bases, J lost 4 bases, and 15 bases lay in between. Drawing the rest from reference TRBV19 and TRBJ1-5, the complete variable domain is DGGITQSPKYLFRKEGQNVTLSCEQNLNHDAMYWYRQDPGQGLRLIYYSQIVNDFQKGDIAEGYSVSREKKESFPLTVTSAQKNPTAFYLCASSPRDSYNQPQHFGDGTRLSIL.

The chain employs TRBV28 and TRBJ2-1; D may be TRBD1 or TRBD2 (6 bases each). CDR3 length equals 13 residues. V lost 2 bases and J lost 6, with 8 bases in between. The germline V gene has CDR1 MDHEN and CDR2 SYDVKM. The CDR3 DNA follows: TGTGCCAGCAGTTTAGGAGGGGGCAATGAGCAGTTCTTC. Amino acid sequence: CASSLGGGNEQFF.

V usage is TRBV6-5 and J usage is TRBJ1-2; TRBD1 agrees at 10 bases. Germline V lookup: CDR1 MNHEY, CDR2 SVGAGI. J was trimmed by 5 bases and V by 5 bases; bases with no gene match: 5. The CDR3 spans 14 residues. The CDR3 here is CASSQPGQGYGYTF. The CDR3 DNA is TGTGCCAGCAGTCAACCGGGACAGGGGTATGGCTACACCTTC.

The count of this clone is one. V is TRBV7-9 and J is TRBJ1-2; TRBD1 matches 9 bases. V trimming: 2 bases; J trimming: 4 bases; junction bases outside the gene matches: 5. This CDR3 has 15 residues. Per germline, CDR1 SEHNR and CDR2 FQNEAQ (reference sequence). DNA for the CDR3: TGTGCCAGCAGCTTATCGGGACAGGGAGGCTATGGCTACACCTTC. It codes for CASSLSGQGGYGYTF.

V usage is TRBV10-3 and J usage is TRBJ2-7; TRBD1 agrees at 8 bases. Germline CDR1 ENHRY, CDR2 SYGVKD. The CDR3 contains 14 residues. With V trimmed by 6 bases and J by 3 bases, 7 bases remained unmatched. The CDR3 sequence is CAIRPGQAIYEQYF. Written as DNA, the CDR3 is TGTGCCATCAGGCCGGGACAGGCCATCTACGAGCAGTACTTC.

This clone was found once. The chain links TRBV29-1 to TRBJ2-1; 10 bases are a match to TRBD2. CDR1 and CDR2 from the germline V gene are SQVTM and ANQGSEA. Germline trimming cut 3 bases from V and 6 bases from J; bases unmatched to any gene: 5. The CDR3 sequence is 14 residues long. The CDR3 loop reads CSVEIAGGFNEQFF. The CDR3 nucleotides read TGCAGCGTTGAGATAGCGGGGGGCTTCAATGAGCAGTTCTTC.

The chain recombines TRBV2 with TRBJ1-2; D is perhaps TRBD1 (5 bases). The CDR3 covers 13 residues. Trimming cost V 6 bases and J 8 bases, with 16 bases left between them. CDR1 SNHLY and CDR2 FYNNEI come from the germline V gene. The CDR3 DNA follows: TGTGCCAGCAGAGGGACGACTCTTCGGGGCTACACCTTC. It is translated as CASRGTTLRGYTF.

The chain carries TRBV10-3 and TRBJ1-2; 10 bases align to TRBD1. J lost 2 bases, V lost 11 bases, and 8 bases had no gene match. Germline-derived CDR1 and CDR2 are ENHRY and SYGVKD. CDR3 size: 14 residues. CDR3 DNA: TGTGCCGCCCAACCGGGACAGGGGAACTATGGCTACACCTTC. This encodes CAAQPGQGNYGYTF.

The V gene is TRBV27, the J gene TRBJ2-7; 8 bases agree with TRBD1. CDR3 length: 15 residues. Trimming at V came to 4 bases and at J to 4 bases, leaving 9 bases not matched to a gene. Germline CDR1 is MNHEY and CDR2 is SMNVEV (reference sequence). The chain's CDR3 is CASSSPGTGGYEQYF. The CDR3 DNA reads TGTGCCAGCAGTTCACCCGGGACAGGAGGTTACGAGCAGTACTTC.

The chain couples TRBV7-9 to TRBJ1-2, with TRBD1 identical over 11 bases. There are 16 residues in the CDR3. V was pared by 2 bases and J by 4 bases, with 6 bases of the junction left unmatched. Per germline, CDR1 SEHNR and CDR2 FQNEAQ (reference sequence). CDR3 in DNA: TGTGCCAGCAGCTTACCAGGACAGGGGGCCCCCTATGGCTACACCTTC. It translates to CASSLPGQGAPYGYTF.

V usage is TRBV4-1 and J usage is TRBJ2-7; D might be TRBD1 or TRBD2, each matching 5 bases. Germline V gives CDR1 MGHRA, CDR2 YSYEKL. The CDR3 runs to 15 residues. Trimming stripped 0 bases from V and 4 bases from J, with 13 bases between. CDR3 in DNA: TGCGCCAGCAGCCAAGATCGGGCTGGGGGATACGAGCAGTACTTC. Residues: CASSQDRAGGYEQYF.

The chain recombines TRBV5-1 with TRBJ2-3; maybe TRBD2 (5 bases). The CDR3 is 14 amino acids. Trimming removed 4 bases from V and 3 bases from J, with 12 bases in between. Germline loops: CDR1 SGHRS, CDR2 YFSETQ. The CDR3 DNA is TGCGCCAGCAGCGTGGACTGGTGGACAGATACGCAGTATTTT. Translating gives CASSVDWWTDTQYF.

This clone was seen only a few times. V gene TRBV7-8 combines with J gene TRBJ1-1; no firm D call. CDR3 length equals 12 residues. Trimming took 4 bases from V and 2 from J, leaving 5 bases between them. Germline V CDR1 and CDR2: SGHVS, FQNEAQ. The CDR3 here is CASSYINTEAFF. As DNA, the CDR3 is TGTGCCAGCAGCTACATAAACACTGAAGCTTTCTTT.